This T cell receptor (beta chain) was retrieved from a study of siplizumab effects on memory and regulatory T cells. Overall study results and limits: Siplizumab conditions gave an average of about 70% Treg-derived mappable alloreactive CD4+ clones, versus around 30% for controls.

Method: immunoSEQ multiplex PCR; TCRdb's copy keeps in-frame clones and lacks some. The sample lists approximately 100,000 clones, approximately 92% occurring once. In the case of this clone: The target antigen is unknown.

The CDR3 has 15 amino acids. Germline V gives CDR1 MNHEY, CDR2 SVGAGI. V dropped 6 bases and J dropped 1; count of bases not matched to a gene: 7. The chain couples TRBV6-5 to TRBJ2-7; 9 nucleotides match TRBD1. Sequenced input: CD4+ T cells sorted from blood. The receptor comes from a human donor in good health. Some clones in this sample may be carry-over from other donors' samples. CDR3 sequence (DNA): TGTGCCAGCAGCCCCGGGACAGGGCCTTCCTACGAGCAGTACTTC. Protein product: CASSPGTGPSYEQYF.